The clone carrying this T cell receptor (beta chain) was picked up a small number of times. Its antigen is not identified. This sample also contains other DNA sequences that code for the same CDR3. Repertoires were generated with immunoSEQ multiplex PCR, while TCRdb's copy carries only in-frame clones and drops some. The sample records about 2 million clones, about 95% being singletons. CDR1 and CDR2 from the germline V gene are MNHEY and SMNVEV (reference sequence). Trimming removed 2 bases from V and 0 bases from J; junction bases left unmatched: 1. This CDR3 spans 15 amino acids. These data come from a study of shared clonotypes between healthy human individuals. Study outcomes and limitations: In this cohort, only blood was sampled, and tissue repertoires likely differ.

Positively selected for CCR7, the CD45RO-negative cells used as naive CD8 cells excluded terminally differentiated effector memory CD45RA+ cells. The sequencing input was naive CD8+ T cells sorted from blood. The J gene is TRBJ1-5, the V gene TRBV27; 7 nucleotides line up with TRBD1. This clonotype originated in a man aged 18 to 35 in good health. The CDR3 region has the DNA TGTGCCAGCAGTTTACACAGGGGTAGCAATCAGCCCCAGCATTTT. This gives the protein CASSLHRGSNQPQHF.